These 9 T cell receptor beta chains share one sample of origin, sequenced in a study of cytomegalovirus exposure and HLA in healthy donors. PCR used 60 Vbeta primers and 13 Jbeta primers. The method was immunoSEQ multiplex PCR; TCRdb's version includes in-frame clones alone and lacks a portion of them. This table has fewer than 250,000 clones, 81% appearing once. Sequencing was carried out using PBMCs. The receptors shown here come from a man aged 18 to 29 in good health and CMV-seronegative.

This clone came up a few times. CDR3 region: CASSFRVLGLNTDTQYF. As DNA, the CDR3 is TGTGCCAGCAGCTTTAGAGTTCTCGGACTAAACACAGATACGCAGTATTTT. The chain links TRBV5-4 to TRBJ2-3, with a possible D match to TRBD2 (6 bases). Germline assignment: CDR1 SGHNT and CDR2 YYREEE (reference sequence). The CDR3 totals 17 residues. V shed 2 bases and J shed 2 bases, with 18 bases lying between them.

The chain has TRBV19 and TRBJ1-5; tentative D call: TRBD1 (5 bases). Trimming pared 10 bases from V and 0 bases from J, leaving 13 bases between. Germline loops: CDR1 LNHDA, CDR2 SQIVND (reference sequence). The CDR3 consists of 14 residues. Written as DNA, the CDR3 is TGTGCCACCAAGTTTACAGGTAGCAATCAGCCCCAGCATTTT. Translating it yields CATKFTGSNQPQHF. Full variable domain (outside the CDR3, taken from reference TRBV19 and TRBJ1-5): DGGITQSPKYLFRKEGQNVTLSCEQNLNHDAMYWYRQDPGQGLRLIYYSQIVNDFQKGDIAEGYSVSREKKESFPLTVTSAQKNPTAFYLCATKFTGSNQPQHFGDGTRLSIL.

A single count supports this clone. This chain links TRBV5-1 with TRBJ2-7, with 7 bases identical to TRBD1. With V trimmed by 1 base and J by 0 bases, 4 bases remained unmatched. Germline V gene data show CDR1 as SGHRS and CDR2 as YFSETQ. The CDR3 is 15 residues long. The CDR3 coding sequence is TGCGCCAGCAGCTTGCGGGGACAGAACTCCTACGAGCAGTACTTC. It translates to CASSLRGQNSYEQYF.

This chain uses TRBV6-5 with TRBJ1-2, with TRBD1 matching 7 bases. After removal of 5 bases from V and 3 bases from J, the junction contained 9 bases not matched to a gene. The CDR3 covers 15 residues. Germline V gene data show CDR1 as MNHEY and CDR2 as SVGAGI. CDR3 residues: CASSPYRGADYGYTF. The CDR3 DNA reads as TGTGCCAGCAGTCCATACAGGGGCGCGGACTATGGCTACACCTTC.

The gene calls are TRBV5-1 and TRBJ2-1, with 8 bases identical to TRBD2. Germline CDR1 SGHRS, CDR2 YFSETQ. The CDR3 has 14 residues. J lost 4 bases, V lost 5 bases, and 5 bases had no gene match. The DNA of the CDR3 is TGCGCCAGCAGAAGGTTAGCGGGGTACAATGAGCAGTTCTTC. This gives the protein CASRRLAGYNEQFF. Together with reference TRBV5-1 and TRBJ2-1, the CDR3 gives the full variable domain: KAGVTQTPRYLIKTRGQQVTLSCSPISGHRSVSWYQQTPGQGLQFLFEYFSETQRNKGNFPGRFSGRQFSNSRSEMNVSTLELGDSALYLCASRRLAGYNEQFFGPGTRLTVL.

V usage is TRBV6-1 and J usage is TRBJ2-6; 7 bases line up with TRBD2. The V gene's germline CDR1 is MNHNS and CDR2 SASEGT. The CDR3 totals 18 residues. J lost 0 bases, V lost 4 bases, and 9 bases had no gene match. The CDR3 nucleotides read TGTGCCAGCAGTGGGCGGGGGAGGGGTACCTCTGGGGCCAACGTCCTGACTTTC. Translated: CASSGRGRGTSGANVLTF.

CDR3 DNA: TGTGCCAGCTCACCTCCCGCAGCGGGAGGCACAGATACGCAGTATTTT. The encoded protein is CASSPPAAGGTDTQYF. The V call is TRBV18, the J call TRBJ2-3; 8 bases fit TRBD2. The CDR3 is 16 amino acids. Germline loops: CDR1 KGHSH, CDR2 LQKENI. J lost 1 base, V lost 3 bases, and 6 bases had no gene match.

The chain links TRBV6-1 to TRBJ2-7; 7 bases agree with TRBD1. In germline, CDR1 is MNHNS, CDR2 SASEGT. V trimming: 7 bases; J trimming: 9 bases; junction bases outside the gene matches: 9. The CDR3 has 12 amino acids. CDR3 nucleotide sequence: TGTGCCAGCATGACCCTACAGGGGCCGCAGTACTTC. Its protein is CASMTLQGPQYF.

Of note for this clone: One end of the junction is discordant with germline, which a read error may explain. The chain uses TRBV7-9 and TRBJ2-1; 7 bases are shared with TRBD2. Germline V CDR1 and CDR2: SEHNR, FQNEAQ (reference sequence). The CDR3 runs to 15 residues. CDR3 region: CASSFGWGGENEQFF. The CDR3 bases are TGCGCCAGCTCATTCGGGTGGGGGGGGGAAAATGAGCAGTTCTTC.